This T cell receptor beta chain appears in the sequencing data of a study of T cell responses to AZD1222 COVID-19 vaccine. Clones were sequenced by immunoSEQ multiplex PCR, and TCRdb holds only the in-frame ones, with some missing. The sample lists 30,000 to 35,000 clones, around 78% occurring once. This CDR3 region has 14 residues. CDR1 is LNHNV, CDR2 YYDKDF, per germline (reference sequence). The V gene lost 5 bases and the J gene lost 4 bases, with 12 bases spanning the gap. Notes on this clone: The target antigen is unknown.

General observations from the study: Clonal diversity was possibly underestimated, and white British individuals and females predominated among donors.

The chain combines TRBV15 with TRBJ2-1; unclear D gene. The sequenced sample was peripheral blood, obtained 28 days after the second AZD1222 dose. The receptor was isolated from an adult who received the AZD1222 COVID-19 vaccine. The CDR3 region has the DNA TGTGCCACCAGCGGTAGCCGGTATTACAATGAGCAGTTCTTC. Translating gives CATSGSRYYNEQFF.